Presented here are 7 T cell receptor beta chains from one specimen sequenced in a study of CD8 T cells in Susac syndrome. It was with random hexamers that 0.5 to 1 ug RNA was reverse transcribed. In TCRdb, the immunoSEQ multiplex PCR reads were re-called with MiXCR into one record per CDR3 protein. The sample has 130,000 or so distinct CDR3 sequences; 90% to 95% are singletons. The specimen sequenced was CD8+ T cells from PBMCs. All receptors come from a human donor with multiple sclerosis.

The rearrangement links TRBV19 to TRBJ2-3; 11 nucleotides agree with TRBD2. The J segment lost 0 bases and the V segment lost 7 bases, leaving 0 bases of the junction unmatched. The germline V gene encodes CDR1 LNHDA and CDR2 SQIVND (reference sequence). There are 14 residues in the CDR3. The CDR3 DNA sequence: TGTGCCAGTACTAGCGGGAGGAGCACAGATACGCAGTATTTT. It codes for CASTSGRSTDTQYF. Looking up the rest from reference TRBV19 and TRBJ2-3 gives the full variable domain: DGGITQSPKYLFRKEGQNVTLSCEQNLNHDAMYWYRQDPGQGLRLIYYSQIVNDFQKGDIAEGYSVSREKKESFPLTVTSAQKNPTAFYLCASTSGRSTDTQYFGPGTRLTVL.

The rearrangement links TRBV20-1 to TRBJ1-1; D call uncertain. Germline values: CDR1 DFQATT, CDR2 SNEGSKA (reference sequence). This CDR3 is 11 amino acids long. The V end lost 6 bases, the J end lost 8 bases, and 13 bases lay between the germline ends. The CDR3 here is CSAPTGSEAFF. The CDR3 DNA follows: TGCAGTGCCCCAACCGGGTCCGAAGCTTTCTTT.

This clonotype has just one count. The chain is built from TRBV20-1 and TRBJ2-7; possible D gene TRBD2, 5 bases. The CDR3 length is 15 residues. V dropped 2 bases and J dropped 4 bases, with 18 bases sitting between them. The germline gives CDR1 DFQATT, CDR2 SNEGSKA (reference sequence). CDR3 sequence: CSARSRGRNPYEQYF. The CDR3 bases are TGCAGTGCTAGAAGTCGCGGGCGAAATCCTTACGAGCAGTACTTC.

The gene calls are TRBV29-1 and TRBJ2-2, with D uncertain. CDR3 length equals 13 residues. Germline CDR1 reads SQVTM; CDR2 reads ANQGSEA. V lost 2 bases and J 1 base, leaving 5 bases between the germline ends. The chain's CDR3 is CSVETQNTGELFF. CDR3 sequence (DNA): TGCAGCGTTGAAACCCAGAACACCGGGGAGCTGTTTTTT.

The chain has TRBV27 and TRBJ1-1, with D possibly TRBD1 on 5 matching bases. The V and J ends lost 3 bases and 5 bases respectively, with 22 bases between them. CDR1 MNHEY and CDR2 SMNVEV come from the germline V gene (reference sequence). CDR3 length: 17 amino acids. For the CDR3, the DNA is TGTGCCAGCAGTTTGCAGGTGGGCGGGCCGGGGGGGACTGAAGCTTTCTTT. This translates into CASSLQVGGPGGTEAFF.

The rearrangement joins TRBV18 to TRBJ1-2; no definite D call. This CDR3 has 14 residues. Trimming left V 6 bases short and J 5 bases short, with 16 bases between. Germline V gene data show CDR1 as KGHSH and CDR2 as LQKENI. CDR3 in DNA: TGTGCCAGCTCTCCTAAGGACTTGGGTTATGGCTACACCTTC. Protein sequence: CASSPKDLGYGYTF.

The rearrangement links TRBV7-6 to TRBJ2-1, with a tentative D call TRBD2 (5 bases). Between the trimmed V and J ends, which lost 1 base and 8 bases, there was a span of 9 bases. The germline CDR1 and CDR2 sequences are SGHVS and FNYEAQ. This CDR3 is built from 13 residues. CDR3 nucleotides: TGTGCCAGCAGCTTAGTCGGGAACCATGAGCAGTTCTTC. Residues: CASSLVGNHEQFF.